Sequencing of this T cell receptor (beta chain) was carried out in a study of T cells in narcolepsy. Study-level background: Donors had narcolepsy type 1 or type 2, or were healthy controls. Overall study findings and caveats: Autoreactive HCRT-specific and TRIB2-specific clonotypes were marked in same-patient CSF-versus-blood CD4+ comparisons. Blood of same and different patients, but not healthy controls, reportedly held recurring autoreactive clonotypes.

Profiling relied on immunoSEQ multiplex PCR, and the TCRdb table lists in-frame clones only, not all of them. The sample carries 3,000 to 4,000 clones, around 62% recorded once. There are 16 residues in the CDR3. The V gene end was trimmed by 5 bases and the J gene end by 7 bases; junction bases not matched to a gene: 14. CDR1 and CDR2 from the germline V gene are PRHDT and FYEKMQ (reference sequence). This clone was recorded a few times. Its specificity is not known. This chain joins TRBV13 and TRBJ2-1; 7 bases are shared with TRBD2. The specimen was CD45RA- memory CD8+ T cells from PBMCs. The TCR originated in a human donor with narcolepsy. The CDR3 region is CASSTRASGLHNEQFF. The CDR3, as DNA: TGTGCCAGCAGCACACGGGCTAGCGGTTTACATAATGAGCAGTTCTTC.